These 18 T cell receptor beta chains were sequenced from one sample in a study of blood T cell repertoires in COVID-19. TCRdb's table, derived via immunoSEQ multiplex PCR, lists solely in-frame clones and lacks some. The table includes hundreds of thousands of clones, approximately 79% detected once. The specimen sequenced was peripheral blood. The receptors were gathered from a woman aged 80 or older with active or convalescent COVID-19.

The V call is TRBV5-1, the J call TRBJ2-3, with 8 bases that match TRBD1. This CDR3 is built from 16 residues. Unmatched junction bases numbered 9, after V lost 4 bases and J lost 2 bases. Germline-derived CDR1 and CDR2 are SGHRS and YFSETQ. CDR3 sequence (DNA): TGCGCCAGCAGCGGGGGAGTGGACAGGGCCACAGATACGCAGTATTTT. Its protein product is CASSGGVDRATDTQYF.

This sequence joins TRBV2 and TRBJ1-2; 7 bases map to TRBD1. This CDR3 region has 13 residues. From germline, CDR1 is SNHLY and CDR2 FYNNEI. V was pared by 3 bases and J by 5 bases, with 3 bases of the junction left unmatched. The DNA for the CDR3 is TGTGCCAGCAGTGAGGGGACAGATTATGGCTACACCTTC. Translating gives CASSEGTDYGYTF.

This chain uses TRBV5-1 with TRBJ2-7; D perhaps matches TRBD2 (10 bases). This CDR3 is 20 amino acids long. V dropped 0 bases and J dropped 0 bases, with 25 bases sitting between them. Per the germline V gene, CDR1 is SGHRS and CDR2 is YFSETQ. CDR3 sequence: CASSLAATGGSSGSSYEQYF. The CDR3 DNA sequence: TGCGCCAGCAGCTTGGCCGCGACAGGGGGATCTAGCGGGAGCTCCTACGAGCAGTACTTC. The full variable domain, its missing parts supplied by reference TRBV5-1 and TRBJ2-7, is KAGVTQTPRYLIKTRGQQVTLSCSPISGHRSVSWYQQTPGQGLQFLFEYFSETQRNKGNFPGRFSGRQFSNSRSEMNVSTLELGDSALYLCASSLAATGGSSGSSYEQYFGPGTRLTVT.

The chain recombines TRBV25-1 with TRBJ1-2; no firm D call. Per the germline V gene, CDR1 is MGHDK and CDR2 is SYGVNS. The CDR3 contains 11 residues. Trimming left V 4 bases short and J 7 bases short, with 7 bases between. CDR3 sequence (DNA): TGTGCCAGCAGTGTGGGCGTTGGCTACACCTTC. It codes for CASSVGVGYTF.

The genes are TRBV19 and TRBJ2-5; the D gene is possibly TRBD2 (6 bases). Germline-derived CDR1 and CDR2 are LNHDA and SQIVND (reference sequence). The germline V and J ends were trimmed by 3 bases and 2 bases, with 13 bases remaining between them. This CDR3 spans 15 amino acids. The CDR3 spells CASSIGGTLQETQYF. The CDR3 nucleotides read TGTGCCAGTAGTATCGGGGGAACCCTACAAGAGACCCAGTACTTC.

The gene calls are TRBV14 and TRBJ2-1, with D unresolved. CDR3 length equals 14 residues. CDR1 and CDR2 from the germline V gene are SGHDN and FVKESK. V lost 1 base, J lost 6 bases, and 10 bases lay in between. CDR3: CASSQGGRSNEQFF. CDR3 coding DNA: TGTGCCAGCAGCCAAGGAGGTAGATCCAATGAGCAGTTCTTC.

The chain recombines TRBV28 with TRBJ2-7; a weak D match, TRBD1 (6 bases). Germline-derived CDR1 and CDR2 are MDHEN and SYDVKM. CDR3 length: 13 amino acids. The ends were cut back, 5 bases at V and 3 bases at J, with 11 bases in the middle. CDR3 sequence: CASSRDIFYEQYF. The CDR3 coding sequence is TGTGCCAGCAGTCGGGACATCTTCTACGAGCAGTACTTC. Drawing the rest from reference TRBV28 and TRBJ2-7, the complete variable domain is DVKVTQSSRYLVKRTGEKVFLECVQDMDHENMFWYRQDPGLGLRLIYFSYDVKMKEKGDIPEGYSVSREKKERFSLILESASTNQTSMYLCASSRDIFYEQYFGPGTRLTVT.

The chain couples TRBV10-2 to TRBJ1-6, with TRBD1 as a possible D gene (6 bases). This CDR3 comprises 13 residues. The ends were cut back, 9 bases at V and 7 bases at J, with 13 bases in the middle. Germline V CDR1 and CDR2: WSHSY, SAAADI. CDR3: CASLRQVNSPLHF. The DNA for the CDR3 is TGCGCCAGTCTGAGACAGGTCAATTCACCCCTCCACTTT.

This chain's CDR3 is CASSGLGIYGYTF. As DNA, the CDR3 is TGTGCCAGCAGTGGACTGGGGATCTATGGCTACACCTTC. The chain carries TRBV28 and TRBJ1-2, with unresolved D. Germline-derived CDR1 and CDR2 are MDHEN and SYDVKM. CDR3 length equals 13 residues. V was pared by 5 bases and J by 4 bases, with 11 bases between.

The rearrangement links TRBV3-1 (or the pseudogene TRBV3-2) to TRBJ2-5, with 8 bases lining up with TRBD1. With 1 base clipped from V and 1 base from J, the junction kept 5 bases outside the gene matches. Germline V gives CDR1 LGHDT, CDR2 YNNKEL (reference sequence). There are 16 residues in the CDR3. CDR3 coding DNA: TGTGCCAGCAGCCAAGGGACAGGGCCCTCCCAAGAGACCCAGTACTTC. Residues: CASSQGTGPSQETQYF.

The chain has TRBV7-8 and TRBJ2-7; TRBD1 matches at 10 bases. Germline V gene data show CDR1 as SGHVS and CDR2 as FQNEAQ. The J segment lost 8 bases and the V segment lost 1 base, leaving 8 bases of the junction unmatched. This CDR3 region has 15 residues. CDR3 loop: CASSLGGQGGEKQYF. As DNA, the CDR3 is TGTGCCAGCAGCTTAGGAGGACAGGGGGGGGAAAAGCAGTACTTC. The full variable domain, completed using reference TRBV7-8 and TRBJ2-7, is GAGVSQSPRYKVAKRGQDVALRCDPISGHVSLFWYQQALGQGPEFLTYFQNEAQLDKSGLPSDRFFAERPEGSVSTLKIQRTQQEDSAVYLCASSLGGQGGEKQYFGPGTRLTVT.

This chain links TRBV5-4 with TRBJ1-6; weak D call: TRBD1 (5 bases). V lost 4 bases and J 5 bases, leaving 16 bases between the germline ends. Per the germline V gene, CDR1 is SGHNT and CDR2 is YYREEE (reference sequence). The CDR3 totals 16 residues. The CDR3: CASSVNMGLNNSPLHF. Here the CDR3 DNA reads TGTGCCAGCAGCGTTAATATGGGGCTTAATAATTCACCCCTCCACTTT.

V and J are TRBV28 and TRBJ1-3, with 11 positions matching TRBD1. This CDR3 has 17 residues. Losses at the gene ends were 10 bases for V and 0 bases for J; bases not matched to a gene: 11. Germline loops: CDR1 MDHEN, CDR2 SYDVKM. The CDR3 reads CATSGQGALGSGNTIYF. In nucleotides, the CDR3 is TGTGCCACCTCCGGACAGGGGGCGTTGGGCTCTGGAAACACCATATATTTT.

J is TRBJ1-1 and V is TRBV10-3; 8 positions match TRBD1. This CDR3 has 18 amino acids. Trimming at V came to 1 base and at J to 2 bases, leaving 12 bases not matched to a gene. Looked up from germline, CDR1 is ENHRY and CDR2 is SYGVKD. The CDR3 region has the DNA TGTGCCATCAGTGAGTATGGATACGGACAGGGCTTAAACACTGAAGCTTTCTTT. This translates into CAISEYGYGQGLNTEAFF.

This clone was counted a single time. The rearrangement links TRBV5-4 to TRBJ1-2, with 8 positions matching TRBD1. V was clipped by 2 bases and J by 7 bases; unmatched bases: 7. The CDR3 length is 14 residues. Germline V gene lookup returns CDR1 SGHNT and CDR2 YYREEE (reference sequence). Here the CDR3 DNA reads TGTGCCAGCAGCTTAAGCCAGGGGGCGCGTGGCTACACCTTC. Translation: CASSLSQGARGYTF. Supplemented by reference TRBV5-4 and TRBJ1-2, the full variable domain reads ETGVTQSPTHLIKTRGQQVTLRCSSQSGHNTVSWYQQALGQGPQFIFQYYREEENGRGNFPPRFSGLQFPNYSSELNVNALELDDSALYLCASSLSQGARGYTFGSGTRLTVV.

As DNA, the CDR3 is TGTGCCAGCACCGGGTCCCCGACAGGGAGCAATCAGCCCCAGCATTTT. It specifies CASTGSPTGSNQPQHF. The chain couples TRBV2 to TRBJ1-5; the match to TRBD1 covers 7 bases. Trimming took 7 bases from V and 1 from J; bases not matched to a gene: 10. The length of the CDR3 is 16 residues. Germline CDR1 reads SNHLY; CDR2 reads FYNNEI.

This clone turned up a few times. This rearrangement joins TRBV28 to TRBJ1-2; D possibly corresponds to TRBD1 (6 bases). The CDR3 length is 14 residues. Trimming took 6 bases from V and 4 from J, leaving 15 bases between them. CDR1 and CDR2 (germline): MDHEN, SYDVKM. This CDR3 is CASRNQGQLYGYTF. The CDR3 bases are TGTGCCAGCAGGAACCAAGGACAGCTCTATGGCTACACCTTC.

The chain employs TRBV28 and TRBJ1-2; TRBD1 agrees at 8 bases. Germline CDR1 is MDHEN and CDR2 is SYDVKM. The CDR3 is made up of 14 amino acids. With 4 bases clipped from V and 8 bases from J, the junction kept 9 bases outside the gene matches. CDR3 protein: CASSSPGQGEGYTF. The DNA of the CDR3 is TGTGCCAGCAGTTCCCCTGGACAGGGTGAGGGCTACACCTTC.